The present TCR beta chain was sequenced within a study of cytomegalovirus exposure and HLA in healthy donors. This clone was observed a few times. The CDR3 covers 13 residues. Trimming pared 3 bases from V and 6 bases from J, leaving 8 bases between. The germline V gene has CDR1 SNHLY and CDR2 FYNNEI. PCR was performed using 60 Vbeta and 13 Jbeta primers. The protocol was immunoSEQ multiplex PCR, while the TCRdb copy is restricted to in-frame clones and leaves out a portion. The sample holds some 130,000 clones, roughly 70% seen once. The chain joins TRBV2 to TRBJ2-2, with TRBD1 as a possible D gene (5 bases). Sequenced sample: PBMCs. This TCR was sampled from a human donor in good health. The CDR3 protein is CASSDQTAGELFF. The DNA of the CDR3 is TGTGCCAGCAGTGACCAGACAGCCGGGGAGCTGTTTTTT.